This is a list of T cell receptor beta chains from one sample in a study of T cell changes during pregnancy in multiple sclerosis. Sequencing used immunoSEQ multiplex PCR; TCRdb keeps in-frame clones, though not all of them. Of 39,000 or so clones listed, around 92% are singletons. Specimen: CD8+ T cells from peripheral blood mononuclear cells, collected before pregnancy. Source of these receptors: a female donor with multiple sclerosis, enrolled in a pregnancy study. Both conserved end residues are part of each CDR3. Fields, in order: J gene, D gene, V gene, clone size, CDR3 protein, CDR3 DNA. The D gene is left open where the match is weak. Size is stated for part of the rows, as once, few or many counts, or as a class when the clone is expanded.

j_call: TRBJ2-7; d_call: NA; v_call: TRBV30; clone_size: NA; cdr3_aa: CAWTPPWRGGATYEQYF; cdr3_nt: TGTGCCTGGACCCCACCCTGGAGGGGGGGCGCAACCTACGAGCAGTACTTC
j_call: TRBJ2-1; d_call: TRBD2; v_call: TRBV28; clone_size: NA; cdr3_aa: CASSPRSGSTYNEQFF; cdr3_nt: TGTGCCAGCAGTCCCCGTAGCGGGAGTACTTACAATGAGCAGTTCTTC
j_call: TRBJ1-2; d_call: TRBD1; v_call: TRBV7-9; clone_size: NA; cdr3_aa: CASSPGQGPNYGYTF; cdr3_nt: TGTGCCAGCAGCCCAGGACAGGGTCCTAACTATGGCTACACCTTC
j_call: TRBJ2-7; d_call: TRBD2; v_call: TRBV9; clone_size: NA; cdr3_aa: CASSVDGAGWYEQYF; cdr3_nt: TGTGCCAGCAGCGTAGACGGAGCGGGGTGGTACGAGCAGTACTTC
j_call: TRBJ1-2; d_call: NA; v_call: TRBV5-1; clone_size: NA; cdr3_aa: CASSFVGPQGGYTF; cdr3_nt: TGCGCCAGCAGCTTCGTAGGGCCCCAGGGTGGCTACACCTTC
j_call: TRBJ1-2; d_call: NA; v_call: TRBV2; clone_size: NA; cdr3_aa: CASSEALRPRGYGYTF; cdr3_nt: TGTGCCAGCAGTGAAGCGCTTCGGCCACGGGGCTATGGCTACACCTTC
j_call: TRBJ1-2; d_call: TRBD1; v_call: TRBV2; clone_size: NA; cdr3_aa: CASSEALWDRDYYGYTF; cdr3_nt: TGTGCCAGCAGTGAAGCGCTTTGGGACAGGGACTACTATGGCTACACCTTC
j_call: TRBJ2-7; d_call: NA; v_call: TRBV7-9; clone_size: NA; cdr3_aa: CASNPGAGEEQYF; cdr3_nt: TGTGCCAGCAACCCAGGGGCGGGGGAAGAGCAGTACTTC
j_call: TRBJ2-7; d_call: TRBD2; v_call: TRBV7-9; clone_size: NA; cdr3_aa: CASTRGTSKIHEQYF; cdr3_nt: TGTGCCAGCACCCGAGGGACTAGCAAAATCCACGAGCAGTACTTC
j_call: TRBJ2-7; d_call: NA; v_call: TRBV27; clone_size: once; cdr3_aa: CASSQRDKGSYEQYF; cdr3_nt: TGTGCCAGCAGCCAGAGGGACAAAGGGTCCTACGAGCAGTACTTC
j_call: TRBJ2-7; d_call: NA; v_call: TRBV27; clone_size: NA; cdr3_aa: CASSLSISYEQYF; cdr3_nt: TGTGCCAGCAGTTTGTCTATCTCCTACGAGCAGTACTTC
j_call: TRBJ1-3; d_call: NA; v_call: TRBV6-1; clone_size: once; cdr3_aa: CASSNRVTDRNTIYF; cdr3_nt: TGTGCCAGCAGTAACAGGGTTACGGACCGAAACACCATATATTTT
j_call: TRBJ1-1; d_call: NA; v_call: TRBV13; clone_size: NA; cdr3_aa: CASSSRIGGLNTEAFF; cdr3_nt: TGTGCCAGCAGTTCAAGGATCGGGGGGCTGAACACTGAAGCTTTCTTT
j_call: TRBJ1-2; d_call: TRBD1; v_call: TRBV27; clone_size: NA; cdr3_aa: CASSLGGGSGYTF; cdr3_nt: TGTGCCAGCAGTTTAGGAGGGGGCTCTGGCTACACCTTC
j_call: TRBJ2-7; d_call: NA; v_call: TRBV10-2; clone_size: NA; cdr3_aa: CASSVGDSYEQYF; cdr3_nt: TGCGCCAGCAGTGTTGGAGATTCCTACGAGCAGTACTTC
j_call: TRBJ2-7; d_call: TRBD2; v_call: TRBV9; clone_size: few; cdr3_aa: CASSPGLAGKSEQYF; cdr3_nt: TGTGCCAGCAGCCCGGGACTAGCGGGAAAAAGCGAGCAGTACTTC
j_call: TRBJ2-5; d_call: TRBD2; v_call: TRBV28; clone_size: NA; cdr3_aa: CASAGGPLDFSPQETQYF; cdr3_nt: TGTGCCAGCGCGGGGGGGCCACTAGATTTCAGTCCCCAAGAGACCCAGTACTTC
j_call: TRBJ1-2; d_call: NA; v_call: TRBV6-1; clone_size: NA; cdr3_aa: CASDSEQGWSGYTF; cdr3_nt: TGTGCCAGCGATTCCGAACAGGGATGGTCTGGCTACACCTTC
j_call: TRBJ2-7; d_call: NA; v_call: TRBV29-1; clone_size: NA; cdr3_aa: CSVVYSTHWEQYF; cdr3_nt: TGCAGCGTTGTGTACAGCACCCATTGGGAGCAGTACTTC
j_call: TRBJ1-6; d_call: NA; v_call: TRBV9; clone_size: NA; cdr3_aa: CASSVYSSYNSPLHF; cdr3_nt: TGTGCCAGCAGCGTTTACAGCTCCTATAATTCACCCCTCCACTTT
j_call: TRBJ2-2; d_call: TRBD1; v_call: TRBV27; clone_size: once; cdr3_aa: CASSYGTGTGELFF; cdr3_nt: TGTGCCAGCAGCTATGGGACAGGGACCGGGGAGCTGTTTTTT
j_call: TRBJ2-3; d_call: NA; v_call: TRBV7-9; clone_size: NA; cdr3_aa: CASSPQSGADYTQYF; cdr3_nt: TGTGCCAGCAGCCCCCAGTCAGGGGCCGATTATACGCAGTATTTT
j_call: TRBJ2-5; d_call: TRBD2; v_call: TRBV10-3; clone_size: NA; cdr3_aa: CAISDPTSAQETQYF; cdr3_nt: TGTGCCATCAGTGACCCAACTAGCGCCCAAGAGACCCAGTACTTC
j_call: TRBJ1-6; d_call: NA; v_call: TRBV27; clone_size: NA; cdr3_aa: CASSLSARGWPYNSPLHF; cdr3_nt: TGTGCCAGCAGTTTATCGGCCAGGGGATGGCCCTATAATTCACCCCTCCACTTT
j_call: TRBJ2-1; d_call: NA; v_call: TRBV19; clone_size: NA; cdr3_aa: CASSRGAYNEQFF; cdr3_nt: TGTGCCAGTAGCCGGGGGGCGTACAATGAGCAGTTCTTC
j_call: TRBJ2-2; d_call: NA; v_call: TRBV27; clone_size: NA; cdr3_aa: CASSSLQDYLNTGELFF; cdr3_nt: TGTGCCAGCAGTTCCCTCCAGGACTACCTGAACACCGGGGAGCTGTTTTTT
j_call: TRBJ1-1; d_call: NA; v_call: TRBV10-3; clone_size: NA; cdr3_aa: CAIKGGGYGTEAFF; cdr3_nt: TGTGCCATCAAGGGGGGGGGCTACGGCACTGAAGCTTTCTTT
j_call: TRBJ2-2; d_call: TRBD1; v_call: TRBV6-5; clone_size: once; cdr3_aa: CASSYRTGAGELFF; cdr3_nt: TGTGCCAGCAGTTACAGGACAGGGGCCGGGGAGCTGTTTTTT
j_call: TRBJ2-1; d_call: TRBD2; v_call: TRBV10-1; clone_size: NA; cdr3_aa: CASSDPVGGASSYNEQFF; cdr3_nt: TGCGCCAGCAGTGACCCGGTCGGGGGGGCGAGCTCCTACAATGAGCAGTTCTTC
j_call: TRBJ2-1; d_call: NA; v_call: TRBV6-8; clone_size: NA; cdr3_aa: CASSYFGLLDSEQFF; cdr3_nt: TGTGCCAGCAGTTACTTCGGACTACTCGACAGTGAGCAGTTCTTC
j_call: TRBJ1-2; d_call: TRBD1; v_call: TRBV5-1; clone_size: NA; cdr3_aa: CASTGQNYGYTF; cdr3_nt: TGCGCCAGCACGGGACAGAACTATGGCTACACCTTC
j_call: TRBJ2-5; d_call: TRBD1; v_call: TRBV27; clone_size: NA; cdr3_aa: CASIGRWSGQPRETQYF; cdr3_nt: TGTGCCAGCATCGGCAGGTGGTCGGGACAGCCACGGGAGACCCAGTACTTC
j_call: TRBJ2-2; d_call: TRBD2; v_call: TRBV27; clone_size: NA; cdr3_aa: CASSLRLAGGPAGELFF; cdr3_nt: TGTGCCAGCAGTTTAAGGCTAGCGGGGGGGCCGGCGGGGGAGCTGTTTTTT
j_call: TRBJ2-7; d_call: NA; v_call: TRBV27; clone_size: NA; cdr3_aa: CASSISRGYEQYF; cdr3_nt: TGTGCCAGCAGTATCTCCAGGGGTTACGAGCAGTACTTC
j_call: TRBJ2-3; d_call: TRBD2; v_call: TRBV7-3; clone_size: NA; cdr3_aa: CAVSAGGPTDTQYF; cdr3_nt: TGTGCCGTAAGCGCGGGAGGGCCCACAGATACGCAGTATTTT
j_call: TRBJ1-4; d_call: NA; v_call: TRBV7-6; clone_size: once; cdr3_aa: CASSLAGGILEKLFF; cdr3_nt: TGTGCCAGCAGCTTAGCGGGGGGAATCCTTGAAAAACTGTTTTTT
j_call: TRBJ2-1; d_call: NA; v_call: TRBV19; clone_size: NA; cdr3_aa: CASSGERNRDRGGENEQFF; cdr3_nt: TGTGCCAGTAGCGGGGAACGAAATCGAGACAGGGGAGGGGAGAATGAGCAGTTCTTC
j_call: TRBJ1-1; d_call: TRBD1; v_call: TRBV4-2; clone_size: NA; cdr3_aa: CASSQEGRGRTEAFF; cdr3_nt: TGTGCCAGCAGCCAAGAGGGCAGGGGGCGGACTGAAGCTTTCTTT
j_call: TRBJ2-5; d_call: TRBD1; v_call: TRBV5-4; clone_size: NA; cdr3_aa: CASSMTGVGETQYF; cdr3_nt: TGTGCCAGCAGCATGACAGGGGTTGGGGAGACCCAGTACTTC
j_call: TRBJ2-2; d_call: TRBD1; v_call: TRBV27; clone_size: NA; cdr3_aa: CASRPGQGVTGELFF; cdr3_nt: TGTGCCAGCAGACCGGGACAGGGGGTTACCGGGGAGCTGTTTTTT
j_call: TRBJ1-1; d_call: NA; v_call: TRBV7-9; clone_size: few; cdr3_aa: CASSSGGSEAFF; cdr3_nt: TGTGCCAGCAGCTCTGGCGGGTCTGAAGCTTTCTTT
j_call: TRBJ1-1; d_call: TRBD1; v_call: TRBV18; clone_size: NA; cdr3_aa: CASSPGQGASTEAFF; cdr3_nt: TGTGCCAGCTCACCAGGACAGGGGGCGAGCACTGAAGCTTTCTTT
j_call: TRBJ2-5; d_call: NA; v_call: TRBV2; clone_size: NA; cdr3_aa: CASRDATRAQYF; cdr3_nt: TGTGCCAGCAGAGACGCTACTAGGGCCCAGTACTTC
j_call: TRBJ1-4; d_call: NA; v_call: TRBV30; clone_size: NA; cdr3_aa: CAAEGEKLFF; cdr3_nt: TGTGCCGCGGAGGGTGAAAAACTGTTTTTT
j_call: TRBJ1-1; d_call: NA; v_call: TRBV7-9; clone_size: NA; cdr3_aa: CASSLGANTEAFF; cdr3_nt: TGTGCCAGCAGCCTCGGAGCAAACACTGAAGCTTTCTTT
j_call: TRBJ2-1; d_call: TRBD2; v_call: TRBV27; clone_size: NA; cdr3_aa: CASRIAGDNNEQFF; cdr3_nt: TGTGCCAGCAGAATAGCGGGAGACAACAATGAGCAGTTCTTC
j_call: TRBJ2-7; d_call: TRBD2; v_call: TRBV4-1; clone_size: NA; cdr3_aa: CASSQGLADSYEQYF; cdr3_nt: TGCGCCAGCAGCCAGGGACTAGCGGACTCCTACGAGCAGTACTTC
j_call: TRBJ2-3; d_call: TRBD1; v_call: TRBV5-4; clone_size: NA; cdr3_aa: CASSVGQGLVDTQYF; cdr3_nt: TGTGCCAGCAGCGTGGGACAGGGGTTGGTGGATACGCAGTATTTT
j_call: TRBJ2-3; d_call: TRBD2; v_call: TRBV9; clone_size: once; cdr3_aa: CASSVVLAGGYPDTQYF; cdr3_nt: TGTGCCAGCAGCGTAGTTTTAGCGGGAGGGTATCCAGATACGCAGTATTTT
j_call: TRBJ2-1; d_call: TRBD2; v_call: TRBV29-1; clone_size: NA; cdr3_aa: CSVVGLAGGYNEQFF; cdr3_nt: TGCAGCGTTGTGGGACTAGCGGGAGGCTACAATGAGCAGTTCTTC
j_call: TRBJ1-5; d_call: TRBD1; v_call: TRBV9; clone_size: once; cdr3_aa: CASSVTGGDQPQHF; cdr3_nt: TGTGCCAGCAGCGTCACAGGGGGGGATCAGCCCCAGCATTTT
j_call: TRBJ2-3; d_call: TRBD1; v_call: TRBV13; clone_size: NA; cdr3_aa: CASSEGTGADTQYF; cdr3_nt: TGTGCCAGCAGCGAAGGGACAGGAGCAGATACGCAGTATTTT
j_call: TRBJ2-7; d_call: TRBD2; v_call: TRBV7-9; clone_size: few; cdr3_aa: CASSLGGGPASYEQYF; cdr3_nt: TGTGCCAGCAGCCTCGGCGGGGGACCGGCCTCCTACGAGCAGTACTTC
j_call: TRBJ2-7; d_call: NA; v_call: TRBV7-9; clone_size: NA; cdr3_aa: CASSFRAGPPYEQYF; cdr3_nt: TGTGCCAGCAGCTTTCGGGCAGGGCCGCCCTACGAGCAGTACTTC
j_call: TRBJ2-7; d_call: NA; v_call: TRBV7-6; clone_size: once; cdr3_aa: CASSLESSSLEQYF; cdr3_nt: TGTGCCAGCAGCTTAGAGAGCTCTAGCCTTGAGCAGTACTTC
j_call: TRBJ1-3; d_call: NA; v_call: TRBV15; clone_size: NA; cdr3_aa: CATSSGHTIYF; cdr3_nt: TGTGCCACCAGCAGTGGGCACACCATATATTTT
j_call: TRBJ1-4; d_call: TRBD1; v_call: TRBV27; clone_size: once; cdr3_aa: CASSPKSPGQGRNEKLFF; cdr3_nt: TGTGCCAGCAGTCCTAAATCCCCCGGACAGGGAAGGAATGAAAAACTGTTTTTT
j_call: TRBJ2-5; d_call: NA; v_call: TRBV30; clone_size: NA; cdr3_aa: CAWGRGGETQYF; cdr3_nt: TGTGCCTGGGGGCGGGGCGGGGAGACCCAGTACTTC